These T cell receptor beta chains were read from a single sample in a study of cytomegalovirus exposure and HLA in healthy donors. Profiling relied on immunoSEQ multiplex PCR, and the TCRdb table lists in-frame clones only, not all of them. Here the sample spans 130,000 or so clones, roughly 86% being singletons. Material: PBMCs. The source is a man aged 30 to 45 in good health and CMV-seronegative. The CDR3 runs from the conserved cysteine through the conserved F or W. Fields, in order: J gene, CDR3 length, V gene, D gene, clone size, CDR3 protein, CDR3 DNA. The D gene is left open where the match is weak. Clone size is shown for a subset of rows, as once, few, many or a class of expanded clone.

>TRBJ1-3|15|TRBV18|-|-
CASSPLGGDGNTIYF
TGTGCCAGCTCACCACTAGGAGGCGATGGAAACACCATATATTTT
>TRBJ1-1|15|TRBV7-8|-|-
CASSLGQGMNTEAFF
TGTGCCAGCAGCTTAGGGCAGGGCATGAACACTGAAGCTTTCTTT
>TRBJ1-2|13|TRBV18|TRBD1|-
CASSPGTGYGYTF
TGTGCCAGCTCGCCCGGGACAGGCTATGGCTACACCTTC
>TRBJ1-2|17|TRBV4-1|TRBD1|-
CASSPRQGAPKNYGYTF
TGCGCCAGCAGCCCCAGACAGGGGGCCCCAAAGAACTATGGCTACACCTTC
>TRBJ1-1|15|TRBV19|-|-
CASQLGQLMNTEAFF
TGTGCCAGCCAACTGGGGCAGCTAATGAACACTGAAGCTTTCTTT
>TRBJ2-5|14|TRBV29-1|-|-
CSVLLWGGAETQYF
TGCAGCGTCCTGCTTTGGGGCGGGGCCGAGACCCAGTACTTC
>TRBJ1-2|16|TRBV27|-|few
CASSSPPGRVGYGYTF
TGTGCCAGCAGTTCCCCTCCCGGCAGGGTGGGCTATGGCTACACCTTC
>TRBJ2-1|15|TRBV7-9|TRBD2|once
CASSPRGDWGNEQFF
TGTGCCAGCAGCCCCCGGGGGGACTGGGGGAATGAGCAGTTCTTC
>TRBJ2-5|15|TRBV5-1|TRBD2|-
CASTGGADMQETQYF
TGCGCCAGCACCGGGGGGGCCGACATGCAGGAGACCCAGTACTTC
>TRBJ2-2|14|TRBV7-2|-|-
CASSLGGRTGELFF
TGTGCCAGCAGCTTAGGGGGCAGGACCGGGGAGCTGTTTTTT
>TRBJ1-5|14|TRBV28|-|few
CASSWTSSNQPQHF
TGTGCCAGCAGTTGGACATCTAGCAATCAGCCCCAGCATTTT
>TRBJ2-1|14|TRBV15|TRBD2|few
CATSTRTSGGTQFF
TGTGCCACCAGCACAAGGACTAGCGGGGGTACGCAGTTCTTC
>TRBJ1-6|15|TRBV7-2|-|-
CASRQGGFENSPLHF
TGTGCCAGCAGACAGGGAGGGTTTGAGAATTCACCCCTCCACTTT
>TRBJ1-1|15|TRBV5-1|-|few
CASSSQTASNTEAFF
TGCGCCAGCAGCTCTCAGACAGCATCGAACACTGAAGCTTTCTTT
>TRBJ2-1|14|TRBV7-9|TRBD1|-
CASSSTGVYHEQFF
TGTGCCAGCAGCTCGACAGGGGTGTATCATGAGCAGTTCTTC
>TRBJ2-4|18|TRBV6-1|-|once
CASSEVRRRLQAKNIQYF
TGTGCCAGCAGTGAAGTTAGGAGAAGGCTTCAAGCCAAAAACATTCAGTACTTC
>TRBJ1-2|15|TRBV10-1|TRBD1|-
CASSYLRDRADGYTF
TGCGCCAGCAGCTACCTCCGGGACAGGGCTGATGGCTACACCTTC
>TRBJ1-1|14|TRBV7-3|TRBD1|-
CASSLQGANTEAFF
TGTGCCAGCAGCTTACAGGGGGCGAACACTGAAGCTTTCTTT
>TRBJ2-7|15|TRBV27|-|-
CASSLGQGGSYEQYF
TGTGCCAGCAGTTTAGGGCAGGGGGGTTCCTACGAGCAGTACTTC
>TRBJ1-1|13|TRBV10-3|-|-
CAISGEGNTEAFF
TGTGCCATCAGTGGGGAGGGGAACACTGAAGCTTTCTTT
>TRBJ1-1|16|TRBV4-3|-|-
CASSQDHRAANTEAFF
TGCGCCAGCAGCCAAGATCACAGGGCGGCGAACACTGAAGCTTTCTTT
>TRBJ2-2|14|TRBV10-2|TRBD1|-
CASSEGTGRRELFF
TGCGCCAGCAGCGAGGGGACAGGGCGACGGGAGCTGTTTTTT
>TRBJ1-1|12|TRBV2|TRBD1|-
CASSGQGTEAFF
TGTGCCAGCAGTGGACAGGGCACTGAAGCTTTCTTT
>TRBJ2-2|15|TRBV5-4|TRBD2|-
CASSRTSGGQGELFF
TGTGCCAGCAGCCGGACTAGCGGGGGGCAGGGGGAGCTGTTTTTT
>TRBJ1-2|14|TRBV7-9|-|-
CASSLALGFGGYTF
TGTGCCAGCAGCTTAGCTCTGGGCTTTGGGGGCTACACCTTC
>TRBJ2-1|16|TRBV4-2|TRBD2|-
CASSREPSGGVNEQFF
TGTGCCAGCAGCCGAGAGCCTAGCGGGGGGGTAAATGAGCAGTTCTTC
>TRBJ2-7|15|TRBV2|-|-
CASSLDTPGVYEQYF
TGTGCCAGCAGCCTGGACACTCCTGGGGTCTACGAGCAGTACTTC
>TRBJ1-4|15|TRBV6-5|-|-
CASTKFRTADEKLFF
TGTGCCAGCACCAAATTCCGGACAGCCGATGAAAAACTGTTTTTT
>TRBJ2-3|17|TRBV7-9|TRBD2|-
CASSLARGAGGTDTQYF
TGTGCCAGCAGCTTAGCGAGAGGAGCGGGGGGCACAGATACGCAGTATTTT
>TRBJ1-2|13|TRBV11-1|TRBD1|few
CASSRQGTDGYTF
TGTGCCAGCAGCCGACAGGGGACGGATGGCTACACCTTC
>TRBJ1-3|16|TRBV7-6|TRBD1|-
CASSSPGQGAGNTIYF
TGTGCCAGCAGCTCCCCGGGACAGGGGGCTGGAAACACCATATATTTT
>TRBJ2-1|14|TRBV2|TRBD2|-
CASSGSGAHNEQFF
TGTGCCAGCAGTGGAAGCGGGGCCCACAATGAGCAGTTCTTC
>TRBJ2-7|13|TRBV6-5|-|-
CASSSQGGNEQYF
TGTGCCAGCAGTTCACAGGGAGGGAACGAGCAGTACTTC
>TRBJ1-2|13|TRBV6-5|-|-
CASTLGSVAGYTF
TGTGCCAGCACCCTAGGCTCAGTGGCTGGCTACACCTTC
>TRBJ2-5|14|TRBV11-2|-|-
CASSLWRGPETQYF
TGTGCCAGCAGCTTATGGAGGGGACCCGAGACCCAGTACTTC
>TRBJ2-1|15|TRBV15|-|-
CATRKRGKLHNEQFF
TGTGCCACCAGAAAGAGGGGGAAACTCCACAATGAGCAGTTCTTC
>TRBJ1-2|13|TRBV5-4|-|-
CASSFSGSLGYTF
TGTGCCAGCAGCTTCTCAGGTTCCCTGGGCTACACCTTC
>TRBJ2-2|14|TRBV10-1|-|few
CASSEKTFTGELFF
TGCGCCAGCAGTGAAAAGACATTTACCGGGGAGCTGTTTTTT
>TRBJ1-6|15|TRBV6-5|-|-
CASSYAGVRNSPLHF
TGTGCCAGCAGTTACGCAGGGGTCCGGAATTCACCCCTCCACTTT
>TRBJ1-6|12|TRBV6-1|-|-
CASSVEVVPLHF
TGTGCCAGCAGTGTGGAGGTGGTACCCCTCCACTTT
>TRBJ2-5|15|TRBV28|TRBD1|-
CASRQGTGGQETQYF
TGTGCCAGCAGGCAGGGAACAGGGGGTCAAGAGACCCAGTACTTC
>TRBJ1-5|12|TRBV29-1|-|-
CSARTGNQPQHF
TGCAGCGCTCGGACAGGCAATCAGCCCCAGCATTTT
>TRBJ2-2|15|TRBV29-1|-|once
CSVEDLRENTGELFF
TGCAGCGTTGAAGATTTGAGGGAGAACACCGGGGAGCTGTTTTTT
>TRBJ1-5|15|TRBV5-6|-|-
CASSLRQGMNQPQHF
TGTGCCAGCAGCTTGCGGCAGGGTATGAATCAGCCCCAGCATTTT
>TRBJ2-2|13|TRBV25-1|-|few
CASSEQGNGELFF
TGTGCCAGCAGTGAACAGGGCAACGGGGAGCTGTTTTTT
>TRBJ2-6|17|TRBV19|-|-
CASSIRNSGSGANVLTF
TGTGCCAGTAGTATCCGGAACAGCGGTTCTGGGGCCAACGTCCTGACTTTC
>TRBJ1-4|16|TRBV11-2|-|-
CASSPSPGQENEKLFF
TGTGCCAGCAGCCCAAGTCCGGGACAAGAAAATGAAAAACTGTTTTTT
>TRBJ1-1|13|TRBV2|-|-
CASPDSLNTEAFF
TGTGCCAGCCCAGACAGTTTGAACACTGAAGCTTTCTTT
>TRBJ2-7|13|TRBV27|-|-
CATQGRESYEQYF
TGTGCCACCCAGGGACGGGAGTCCTACGAGCAGTACTTC
>TRBJ1-6|14|TRBV18|-|few
CASSPGAPPSPLHF
TGTGCCAGCTCACCAGGGGCGCCCCCTTCACCCCTCCACTTT
>TRBJ2-1|13|TRBV6-6|-|-
CASSYTQLDRPFF
TGTGCCAGCAGTTACACACAGTTAGATCGGCCGTTCTTC
>TRBJ1-1|15|TRBV18|TRBD1|-
CASSGGAGGPTEAFF
TGTGCCAGCTCCGGAGGGGCAGGGGGGCCCACTGAAGCTTTCTTT
>TRBJ2-3|13|TRBV19|TRBD1|-
CASRGTDTDTQYF
TGTGCCAGTAGAGGGACAGACACAGATACGCAGTATTTT
>TRBJ2-3|14|TRBV10-3|TRBD2|-
CAIRAGGRLDTQYF
TGTGCCATCAGAGCGGGGGGGAGATTGGATACGCAGTATTTT
>TRBJ1-5|13|TRBV4-3|-|-
CASSQQFNQPQHF
TGCGCCAGCAGCCAGCAGTTCAATCAGCCCCAGCATTTT
>TRBJ1-4|16|TRBV7-3|-|-
CASSLRPDSTNEKLFF
TGTGCCAGCAGCTTAAGACCAGACTCAACTAATGAAAAACTGTTTTTT